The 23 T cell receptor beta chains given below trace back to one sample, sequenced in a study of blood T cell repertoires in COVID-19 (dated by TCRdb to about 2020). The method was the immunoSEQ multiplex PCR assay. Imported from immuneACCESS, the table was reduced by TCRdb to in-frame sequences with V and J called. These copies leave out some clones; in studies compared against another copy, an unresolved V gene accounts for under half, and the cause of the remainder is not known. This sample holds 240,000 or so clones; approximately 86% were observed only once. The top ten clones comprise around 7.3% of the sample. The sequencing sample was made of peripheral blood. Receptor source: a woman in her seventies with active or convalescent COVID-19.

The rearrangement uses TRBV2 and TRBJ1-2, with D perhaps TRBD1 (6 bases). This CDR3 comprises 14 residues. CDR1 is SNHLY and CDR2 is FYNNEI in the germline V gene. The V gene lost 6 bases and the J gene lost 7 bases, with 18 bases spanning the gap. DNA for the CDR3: TGTGCCAGCAGGGGGCGGGGGCAGGGACGTGGCTACACCTTC. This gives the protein CASRGRGQGRGYTF.

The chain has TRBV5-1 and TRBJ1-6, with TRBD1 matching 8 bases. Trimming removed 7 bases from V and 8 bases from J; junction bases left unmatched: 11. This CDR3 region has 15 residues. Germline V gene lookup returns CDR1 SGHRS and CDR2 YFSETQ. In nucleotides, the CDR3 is TGCGCCAGCGGGTCCTCAGGGGGCTGGGATTCACCCCTCCACTTT. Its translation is CASGSSGGWDSPLHF.

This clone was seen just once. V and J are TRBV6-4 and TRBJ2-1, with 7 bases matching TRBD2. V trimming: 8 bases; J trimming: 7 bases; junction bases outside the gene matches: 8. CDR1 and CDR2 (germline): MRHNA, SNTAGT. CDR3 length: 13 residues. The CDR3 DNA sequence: TGTGCCAGCGCGGGGGAAAGAGGGAATGAGCAGTTCTTC. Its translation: CASAGERGNEQFF.

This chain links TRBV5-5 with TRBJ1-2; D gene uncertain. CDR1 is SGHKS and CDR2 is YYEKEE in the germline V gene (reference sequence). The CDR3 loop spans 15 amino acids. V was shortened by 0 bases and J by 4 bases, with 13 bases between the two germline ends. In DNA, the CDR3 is TGTGCCAGCAGCTTGGACCGGCGAAGGAGCTATGGCTACACCTTC. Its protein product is CASSLDRRRSYGYTF. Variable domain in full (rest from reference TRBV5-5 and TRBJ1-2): DAGVTQSPTHLIKTRGQQVTLRCSPISGHKSVSWYQQVLGQGPQFIFQYYEKEERGRGNFPDRFSARQFPNYSSELNVNALLLGDSALYLCASSLDRRRSYGYTFGSGTRLTVV.

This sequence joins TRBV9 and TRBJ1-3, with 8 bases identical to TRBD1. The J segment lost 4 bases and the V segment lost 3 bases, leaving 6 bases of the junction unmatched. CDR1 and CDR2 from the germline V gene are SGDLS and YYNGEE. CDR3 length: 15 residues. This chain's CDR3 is CASSAGQGGGNTIYF. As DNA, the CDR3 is TGTGCCAGCAGCGCCGGACAGGGAGGCGGAAACACCATATATTTT.

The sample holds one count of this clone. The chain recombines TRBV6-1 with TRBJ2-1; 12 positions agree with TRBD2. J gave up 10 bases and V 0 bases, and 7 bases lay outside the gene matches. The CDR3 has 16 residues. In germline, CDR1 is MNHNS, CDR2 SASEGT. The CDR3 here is CASSEATSGGPGEQFF. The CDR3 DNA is TGTGCCAGCAGTGAAGCGACTAGCGGGGGACCCGGGGAGCAGTTCTTC.

This CDR3 reads CASRRGSYNSPLHF. DNA of the CDR3: TGTGCCAGCAGAAGGGGCTCCTATAATTCACCCCTCCACTTT. This rearrangement joins TRBV27 to TRBJ1-6; the D gene is possibly TRBD1 (5 bases). The CDR3 is 14 amino acids. The germline V and J ends were trimmed by 6 bases and 0 bases, with 6 bases remaining between them. The germline gives CDR1 MNHEY, CDR2 SMNVEV (reference sequence).

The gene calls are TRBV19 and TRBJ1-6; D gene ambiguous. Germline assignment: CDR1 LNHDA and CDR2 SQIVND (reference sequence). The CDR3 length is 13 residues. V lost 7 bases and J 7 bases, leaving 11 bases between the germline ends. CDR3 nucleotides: TGTGCCAGTAATTCTGGAGAGAATTCACCCCTCCACTTT. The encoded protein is CASNSGENSPLHF.

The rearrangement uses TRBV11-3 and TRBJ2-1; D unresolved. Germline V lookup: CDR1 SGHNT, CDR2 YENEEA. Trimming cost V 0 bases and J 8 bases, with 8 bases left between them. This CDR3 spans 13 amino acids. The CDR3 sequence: CASSLDLVYEQFF. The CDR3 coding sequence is TGTGCCAGCAGCTTAGATCTCGTGTATGAGCAGTTCTTC.

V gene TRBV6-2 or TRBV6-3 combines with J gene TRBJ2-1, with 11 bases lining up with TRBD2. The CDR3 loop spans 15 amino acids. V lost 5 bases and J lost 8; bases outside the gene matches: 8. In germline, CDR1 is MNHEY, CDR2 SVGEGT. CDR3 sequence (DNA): TGTGCCAGCAGTCTAGCGGGGGGTTCAGGGGATGAGCAGTTCTTC. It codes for CASSLAGGSGDEQFF.

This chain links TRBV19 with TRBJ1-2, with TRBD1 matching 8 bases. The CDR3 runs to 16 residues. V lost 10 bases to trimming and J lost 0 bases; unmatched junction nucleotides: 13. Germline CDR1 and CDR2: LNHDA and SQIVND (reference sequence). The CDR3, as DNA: TGTGCCACTCAGCCAGGGGGCGGAATAGCTAACTATGGCTACACCTTC. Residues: CATQPGGGIANYGYTF.

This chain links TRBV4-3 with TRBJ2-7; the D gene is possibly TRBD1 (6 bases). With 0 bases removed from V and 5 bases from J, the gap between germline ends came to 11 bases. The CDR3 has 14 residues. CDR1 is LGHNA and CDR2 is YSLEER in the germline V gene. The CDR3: CASSQDEDRHEQYF. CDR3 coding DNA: TGCGCCAGCAGCCAAGATGAGGACAGACACGAGCAGTACTTC.

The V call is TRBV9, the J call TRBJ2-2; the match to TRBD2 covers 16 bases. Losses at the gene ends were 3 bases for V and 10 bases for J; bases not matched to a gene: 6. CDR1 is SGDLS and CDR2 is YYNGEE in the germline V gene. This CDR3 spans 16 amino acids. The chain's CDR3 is CASSAGLAGGRLELFF. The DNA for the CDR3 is TGTGCCAGCAGCGCGGGACTAGCGGGGGGGCGCTTGGAGCTGTTTTTT.

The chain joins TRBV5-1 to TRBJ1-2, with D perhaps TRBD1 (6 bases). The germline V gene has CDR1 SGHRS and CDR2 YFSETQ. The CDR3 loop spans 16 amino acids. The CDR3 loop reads CASAAKQGESNYGYTF. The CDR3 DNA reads TGCGCTTCAGCAGCTAAACAGGGTGAATCAAACTATGGCTACACCTTC.

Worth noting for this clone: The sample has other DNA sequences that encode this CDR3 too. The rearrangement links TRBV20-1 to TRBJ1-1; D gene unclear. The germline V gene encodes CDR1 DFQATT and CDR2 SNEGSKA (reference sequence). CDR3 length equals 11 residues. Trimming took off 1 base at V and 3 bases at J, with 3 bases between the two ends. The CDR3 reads CSARVDTEAFF. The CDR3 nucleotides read TGCAGTGCTAGAGTAGACACTGAAGCTTTCTTT.

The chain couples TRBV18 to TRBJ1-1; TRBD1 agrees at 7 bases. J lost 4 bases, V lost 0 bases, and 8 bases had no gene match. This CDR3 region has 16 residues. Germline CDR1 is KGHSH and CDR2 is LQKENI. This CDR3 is CASSPPGGPPITEAFF. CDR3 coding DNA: TGTGCCAGCTCACCACCAGGGGGCCCCCCGATCACTGAAGCTTTCTTT.

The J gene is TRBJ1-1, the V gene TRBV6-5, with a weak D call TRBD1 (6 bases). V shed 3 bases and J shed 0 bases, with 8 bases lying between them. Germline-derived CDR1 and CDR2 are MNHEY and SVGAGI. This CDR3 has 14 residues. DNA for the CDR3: TGTGCCAGCAGTTATAGGACAGTGAACACTGAAGCTTTCTTT. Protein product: CASSYRTVNTEAFF.

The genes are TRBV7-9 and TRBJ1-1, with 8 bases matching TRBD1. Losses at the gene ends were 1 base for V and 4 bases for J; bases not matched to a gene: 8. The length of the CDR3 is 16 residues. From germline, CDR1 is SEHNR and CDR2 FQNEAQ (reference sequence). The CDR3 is CASSLGLQGVGTEAFF. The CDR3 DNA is TGTGCCAGCAGCTTAGGATTACAGGGGGTCGGCACTGAAGCTTTCTTT.

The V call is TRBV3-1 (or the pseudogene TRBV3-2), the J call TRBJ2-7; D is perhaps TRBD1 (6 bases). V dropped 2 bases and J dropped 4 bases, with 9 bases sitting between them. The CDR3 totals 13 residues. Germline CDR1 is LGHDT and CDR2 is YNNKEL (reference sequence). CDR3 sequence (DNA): TGTGCCAGCAGCCAACAGGGGAAGTACGAGCAGTACTTC. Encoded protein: CASSQQGKYEQYF.

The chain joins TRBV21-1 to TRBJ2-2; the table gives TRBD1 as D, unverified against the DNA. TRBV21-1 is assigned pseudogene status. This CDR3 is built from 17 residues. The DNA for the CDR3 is TGTGCCAGCAGCAAAGCCCGGACACCCGCGAACACCGGGGAGCTGTTTTTT. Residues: CASSKARTPANTGELFF.

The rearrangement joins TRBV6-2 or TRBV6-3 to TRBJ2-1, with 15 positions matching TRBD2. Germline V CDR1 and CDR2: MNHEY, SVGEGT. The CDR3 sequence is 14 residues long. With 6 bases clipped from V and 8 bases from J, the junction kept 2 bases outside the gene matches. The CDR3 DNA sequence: TGTGCCAGCAGCTGGACTAGCGGGGGGGATGAGCAGTTCTTC. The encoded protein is CASSWTSGGDEQFF.

DNA of the CDR3: TGTGCCAGCACCTATACTGCCCCGGTTGGACAGCGAAATTCACCCCTCCACTTT. Its translation is CASTYTAPVGQRNSPLHF. This sequence joins TRBV27 and TRBJ1-6; D might be TRBD1 (6 bases). Germline V gene sequence: CDR1 MNHEY, CDR2 SMNVEV (reference sequence). CDR3 length: 18 amino acids. V was trimmed by 7 bases and J by 7 bases, leaving 26 bases between them.

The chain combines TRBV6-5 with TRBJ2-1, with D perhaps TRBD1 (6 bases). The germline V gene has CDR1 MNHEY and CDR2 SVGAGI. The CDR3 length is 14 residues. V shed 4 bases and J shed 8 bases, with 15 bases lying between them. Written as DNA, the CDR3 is TGTGCCAGCAGTTTACAGGGTGGTGGGGATGAGCAGTTCTTC. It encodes CASSLQGGGDEQFF.